The present entry profiles one T cell receptor beta chain with its context. This sample is part of a study of technical replicates of blood from several donors. Measured with immunoSEQ multiplex PCR; TCRdb has only the in-frame clones, and not every one. Among tens of thousands of clones listed, 85% to 95% were seen once. V lost 5 bases and J lost 0, with 9 bases in between. The V gene's germline CDR1 is SGHNT and CDR2 YENEEA. This CDR3 comprises 14 residues. The sequence was collected from a human donor in good health. Some clones in this sample may be carry-over from other donors' samples. The sample was PBMCs. This rearrangement joins TRBV11-3 to TRBJ2-3; perhaps TRBD1 as D (6 bases). Here the CDR3 DNA reads TGTGCCAGCAGCCCCGGACAGAGCACAGATACGCAGTATTTT. Amino acid sequence: CASSPGQSTDTQYF.